The rows below give T cell receptor beta chains drawn from one sample of a study of shared clonotypes between healthy human individuals. Generated by immunoSEQ multiplex PCR, the TCRdb table keeps only in-frame clones and is missing some. The sample holds 2 million to 3 million clones, 93% seen once. Sequenced sample: naive CD4+ T cells from PBMCs. The source is a man younger than 35 in good health. Some clones in this sample may be carry-over from other donors' samples. Both conserved end residues are trimmed from each CDR3. D genes are given only for firm matches.

j_gene	v_gene	d_gene	CDR3aa
TRBJ1-2	TRBV7-8	TRBD1	ASSLEVQGDYGYT
TRBJ1-2	TRBV7-2	NA	ASSLLGARGYT
TRBJ1-3	TRBV7-9	NA	ASSFGAISGNTIY
TRBJ1-1	TRBV13	NA	ASSSKGFHSMEAF
TRBJ2-1	TRBV27	NA	ASSLEGYNEQF
TRBJ2-7	TRBV5-1	NA	ASSQGLAHYEQY
TRBJ1-2	TRBV6-1	NA	ASSESQGLIGYT
TRBJ2-7	TRBV9	NA	ASISIRRKSSYEQY
TRBJ1-4	TRBV28	NA	ASTIRGRANEKLF
TRBJ2-2	TRBV5-1	NA	ASSKDRNTGELF
TRBJ2-3	TRBV6-5	NA	ASRTAGTQY
TRBJ2-3	TRBV10-3	TRBD2	AISDLAGGPGTQY
TRBJ2-7	TRBV19	TRBD1	ASSHPGQGVWEQY
TRBJ2-2	TRBV6-5	TRBD1	ASSYGDRAPGELF
TRBJ2-2	TRBV7-3	NA	ASSPRSGLAGELF
TRBJ2-5	TRBV6-1	NA	ASSLPGPSPPY
TRBJ2-3	TRBV5-1	NA	ASSPAAPGTRNTQY
TRBJ2-7	TRBV18	TRBD1	ASSGRQGSSYEQY
TRBJ1-3	TRBV6-1	NA	ASSEKQGAGNTIY
TRBJ2-2	TRBV19	TRBD2	ASTGGNTGELF
TRBJ2-6	TRBV14	TRBD1	ASSGQVGLGFGSGANVLT
TRBJ1-2	TRBV7-3	TRBD1	ASSPEPRGQANYGYT
TRBJ2-2	TRBV10-1	NA	ASSAGSANTGELF
TRBJ1-2	TRBV14	NA	ASSRTGPYGYT
TRBJ2-3	TRBV18	NA	ASSPGTTDTQY
TRBJ2-3	TRBV7-9	NA	ASSAYRNTRSTDTQY
TRBJ2-6	TRBV11-2	NA	ASSPGYQRLSGANVLT
TRBJ2-1	TRBV4-2	NA	ASSQDPGPYNEQF
TRBJ2-5	TRBV7-9	TRBD1	ASSWGNGAGGVETQY
TRBJ1-1	TRBV10-3	NA	AISEMANTEAF
TRBJ2-1	TRBV6-5	NA	ASRTGTFGNEQF
TRBJ2-3	TRBV7-6	NA	ASSFNPAQNADTQY
NA	TRBV29-1	NA	SASTSTGSYEQY
TRBJ2-3	TRBV27	TRBD2	ASSLRTTSGLTDTQY
TRBJ2-7	TRBV7-9	NA	ASSLEGREQY
TRBJ2-1	TRBV21-1	NA	ASSRRSRTSGRHEQF
TRBJ1-1	TRBV27	NA	ASSSPPGHHTEAF
TRBJ2-7	TRBV18	TRBD2	ASSQGLARNYEQY
TRBJ2-6	TRBV5-1	NA	ASSLSGGGANVLT
TRBJ2-7	TRBV7-2	NA	ASSLVLTYEQY
TRBJ2-3	TRBV6-5	NA	ASRALDTQY
TRBJ2-1	TRBV5-6	NA	ASSWYNEQF
TRBJ1-5	TRBV28	TRBD1	ASSRPGTGSQPQH
TRBJ1-5	TRBV28	NA	ASSFRAGAQPQH
TRBJ2-5	TRBV29-1	TRBD2	SVLVSGRTNQETQY
TRBJ1-3	TRBV4-1	NA	ASSQVTGPLDTIY
TRBJ1-2	TRBV5-1	NA	ASSWDGANYGYT
TRBJ2-1	TRBV7-9	TRBD2	ASSQGLAGVSVNEQF
TRBJ1-2	TRBV28	NA	ASSLTFSRDYT
TRBJ2-5	TRBV18	NA	ASSLLAMETQY
TRBJ1-1	TRBV7-8	NA	ASSPQGANTEAF